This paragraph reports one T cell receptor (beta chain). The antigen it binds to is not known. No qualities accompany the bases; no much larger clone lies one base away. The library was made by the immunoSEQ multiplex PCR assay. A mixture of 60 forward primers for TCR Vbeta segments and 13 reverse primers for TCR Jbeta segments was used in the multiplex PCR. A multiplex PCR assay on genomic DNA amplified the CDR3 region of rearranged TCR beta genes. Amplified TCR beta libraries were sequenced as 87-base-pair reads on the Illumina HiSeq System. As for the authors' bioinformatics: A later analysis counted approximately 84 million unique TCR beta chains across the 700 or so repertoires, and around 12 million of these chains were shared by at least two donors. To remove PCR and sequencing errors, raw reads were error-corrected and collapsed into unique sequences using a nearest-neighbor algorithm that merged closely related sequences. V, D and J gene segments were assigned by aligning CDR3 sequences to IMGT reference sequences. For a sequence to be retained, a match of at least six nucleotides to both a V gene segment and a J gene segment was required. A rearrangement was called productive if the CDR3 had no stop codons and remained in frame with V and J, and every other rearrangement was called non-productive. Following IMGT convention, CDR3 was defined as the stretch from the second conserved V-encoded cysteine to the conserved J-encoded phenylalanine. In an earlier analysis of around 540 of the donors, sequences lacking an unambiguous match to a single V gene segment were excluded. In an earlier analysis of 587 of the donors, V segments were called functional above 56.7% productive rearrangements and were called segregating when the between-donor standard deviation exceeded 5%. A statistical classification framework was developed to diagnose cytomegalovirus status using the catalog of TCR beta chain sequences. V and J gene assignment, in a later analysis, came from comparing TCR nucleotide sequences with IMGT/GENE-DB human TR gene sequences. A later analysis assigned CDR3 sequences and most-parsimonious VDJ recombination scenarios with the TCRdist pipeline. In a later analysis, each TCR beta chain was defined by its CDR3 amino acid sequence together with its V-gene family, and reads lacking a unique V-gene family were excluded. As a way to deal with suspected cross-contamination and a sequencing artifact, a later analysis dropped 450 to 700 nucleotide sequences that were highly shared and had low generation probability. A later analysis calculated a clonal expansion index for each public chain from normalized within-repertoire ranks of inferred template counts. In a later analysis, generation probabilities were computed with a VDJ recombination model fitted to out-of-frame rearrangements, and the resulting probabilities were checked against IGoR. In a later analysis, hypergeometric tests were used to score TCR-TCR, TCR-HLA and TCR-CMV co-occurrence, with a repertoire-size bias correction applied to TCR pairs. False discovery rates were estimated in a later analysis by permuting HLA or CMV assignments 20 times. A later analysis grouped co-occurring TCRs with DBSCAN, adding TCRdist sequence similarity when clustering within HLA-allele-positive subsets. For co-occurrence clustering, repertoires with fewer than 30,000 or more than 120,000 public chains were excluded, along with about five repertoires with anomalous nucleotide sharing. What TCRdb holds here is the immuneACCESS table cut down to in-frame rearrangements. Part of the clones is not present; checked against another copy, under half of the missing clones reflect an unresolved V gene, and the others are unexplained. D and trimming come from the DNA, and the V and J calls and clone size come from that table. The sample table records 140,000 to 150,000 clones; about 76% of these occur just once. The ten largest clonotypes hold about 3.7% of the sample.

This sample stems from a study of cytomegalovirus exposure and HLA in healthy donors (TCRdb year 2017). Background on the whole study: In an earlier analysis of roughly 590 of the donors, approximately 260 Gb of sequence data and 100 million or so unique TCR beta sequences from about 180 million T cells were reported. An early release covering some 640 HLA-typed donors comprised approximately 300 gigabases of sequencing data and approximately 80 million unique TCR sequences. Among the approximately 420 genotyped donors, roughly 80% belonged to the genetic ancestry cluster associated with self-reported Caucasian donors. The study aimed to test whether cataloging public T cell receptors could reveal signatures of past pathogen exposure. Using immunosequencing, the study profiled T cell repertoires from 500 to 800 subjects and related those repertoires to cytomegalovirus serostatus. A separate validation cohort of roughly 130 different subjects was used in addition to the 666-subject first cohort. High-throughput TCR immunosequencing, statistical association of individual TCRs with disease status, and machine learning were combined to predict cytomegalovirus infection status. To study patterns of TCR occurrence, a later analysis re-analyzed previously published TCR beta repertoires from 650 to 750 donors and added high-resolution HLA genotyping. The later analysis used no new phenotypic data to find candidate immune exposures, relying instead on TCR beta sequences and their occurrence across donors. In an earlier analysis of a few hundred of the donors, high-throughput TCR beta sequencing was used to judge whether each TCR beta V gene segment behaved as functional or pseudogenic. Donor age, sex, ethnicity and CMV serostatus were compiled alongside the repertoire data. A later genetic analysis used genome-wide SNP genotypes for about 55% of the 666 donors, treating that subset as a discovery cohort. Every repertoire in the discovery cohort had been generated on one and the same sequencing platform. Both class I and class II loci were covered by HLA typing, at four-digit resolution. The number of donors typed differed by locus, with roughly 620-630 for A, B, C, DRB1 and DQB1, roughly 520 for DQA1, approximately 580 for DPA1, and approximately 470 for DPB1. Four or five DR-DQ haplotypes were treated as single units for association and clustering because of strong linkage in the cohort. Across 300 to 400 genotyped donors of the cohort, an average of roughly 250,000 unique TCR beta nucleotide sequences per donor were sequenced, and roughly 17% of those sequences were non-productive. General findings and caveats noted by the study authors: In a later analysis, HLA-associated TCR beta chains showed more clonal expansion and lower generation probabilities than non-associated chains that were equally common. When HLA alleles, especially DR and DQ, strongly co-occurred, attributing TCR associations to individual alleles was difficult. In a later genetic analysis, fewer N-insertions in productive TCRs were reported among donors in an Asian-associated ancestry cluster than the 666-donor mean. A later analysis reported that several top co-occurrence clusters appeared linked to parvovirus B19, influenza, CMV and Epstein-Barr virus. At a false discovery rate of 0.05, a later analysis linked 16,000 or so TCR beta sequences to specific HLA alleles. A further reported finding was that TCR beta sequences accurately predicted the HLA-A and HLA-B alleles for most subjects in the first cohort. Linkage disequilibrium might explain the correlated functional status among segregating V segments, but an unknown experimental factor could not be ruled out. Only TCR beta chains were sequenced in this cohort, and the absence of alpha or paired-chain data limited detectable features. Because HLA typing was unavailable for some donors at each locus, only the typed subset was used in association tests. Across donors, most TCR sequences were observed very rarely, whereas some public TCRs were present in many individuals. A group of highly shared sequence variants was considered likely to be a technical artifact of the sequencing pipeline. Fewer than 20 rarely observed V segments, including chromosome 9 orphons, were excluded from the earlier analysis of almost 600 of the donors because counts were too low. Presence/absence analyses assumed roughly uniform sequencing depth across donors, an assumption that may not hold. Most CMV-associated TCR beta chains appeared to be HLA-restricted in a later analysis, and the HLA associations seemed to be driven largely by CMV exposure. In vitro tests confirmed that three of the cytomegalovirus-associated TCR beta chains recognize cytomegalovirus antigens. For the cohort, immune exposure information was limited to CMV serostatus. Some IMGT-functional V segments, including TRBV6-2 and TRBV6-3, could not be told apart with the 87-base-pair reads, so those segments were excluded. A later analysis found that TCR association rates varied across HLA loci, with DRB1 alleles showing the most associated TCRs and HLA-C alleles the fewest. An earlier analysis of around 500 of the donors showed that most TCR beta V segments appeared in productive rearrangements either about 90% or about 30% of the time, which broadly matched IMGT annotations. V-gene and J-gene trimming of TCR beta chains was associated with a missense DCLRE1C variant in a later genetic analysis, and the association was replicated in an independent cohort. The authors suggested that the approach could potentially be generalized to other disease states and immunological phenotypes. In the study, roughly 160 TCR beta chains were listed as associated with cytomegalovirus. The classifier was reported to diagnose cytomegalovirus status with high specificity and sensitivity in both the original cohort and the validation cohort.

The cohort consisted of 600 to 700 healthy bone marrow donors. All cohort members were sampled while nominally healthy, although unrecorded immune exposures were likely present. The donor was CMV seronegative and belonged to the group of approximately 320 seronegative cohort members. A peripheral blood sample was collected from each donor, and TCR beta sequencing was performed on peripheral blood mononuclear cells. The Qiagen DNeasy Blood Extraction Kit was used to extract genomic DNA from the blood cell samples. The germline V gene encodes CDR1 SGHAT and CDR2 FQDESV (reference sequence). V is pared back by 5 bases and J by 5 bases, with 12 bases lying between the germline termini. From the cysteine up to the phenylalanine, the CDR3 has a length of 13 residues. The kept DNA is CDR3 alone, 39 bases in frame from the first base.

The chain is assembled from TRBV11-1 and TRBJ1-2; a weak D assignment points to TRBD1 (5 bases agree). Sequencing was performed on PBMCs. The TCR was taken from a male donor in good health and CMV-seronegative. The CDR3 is CASSPGTGYGYTF. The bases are TGTGCCAGCAGCCCAGGAACAGGATATGGCTACACCTTC.